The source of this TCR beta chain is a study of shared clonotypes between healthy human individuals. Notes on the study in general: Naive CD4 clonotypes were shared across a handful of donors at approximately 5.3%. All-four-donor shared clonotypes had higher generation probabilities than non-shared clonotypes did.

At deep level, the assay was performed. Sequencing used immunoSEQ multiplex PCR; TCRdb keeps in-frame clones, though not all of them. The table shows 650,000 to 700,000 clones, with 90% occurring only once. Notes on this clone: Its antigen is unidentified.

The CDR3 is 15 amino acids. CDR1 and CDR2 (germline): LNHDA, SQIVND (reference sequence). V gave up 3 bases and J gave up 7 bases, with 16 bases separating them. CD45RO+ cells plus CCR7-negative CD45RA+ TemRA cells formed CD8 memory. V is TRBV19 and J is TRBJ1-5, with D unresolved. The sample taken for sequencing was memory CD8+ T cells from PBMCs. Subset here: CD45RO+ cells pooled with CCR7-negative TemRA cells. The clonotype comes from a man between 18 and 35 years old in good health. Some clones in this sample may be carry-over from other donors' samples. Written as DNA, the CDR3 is TGTGCCAGTAGTATCGGGGTGAGGGAGAGCCAGCCCCAGCATTTT. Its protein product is CASSIGVRESQPQHF.